This entry lists 15 T cell receptor beta chains sequenced from one sample in a study of T cell changes during pregnancy in multiple sclerosis. Data came from immunoSEQ multiplex PCR; TCRdb stores just in-frame clones and leaves some out. The data show about 40,000 clones, around nine tenths seen once. Sequenced here: peripheral blood, sampled before pregnancy. These receptors came from a female donor with multiple sclerosis, enrolled in a pregnancy study.

The chain links TRBV11-1 to TRBJ2-7; TRBD2 agrees at 7 bases. The CDR3 extends over 19 amino acids. Trimming at V came to 2 bases and at J to 3 bases, leaving 19 bases not matched to a gene. Germline V CDR1 and CDR2: SGHAT, FQDESV (reference sequence). The CDR3 reads CASSLREFQPSGRLYEQYF. The CDR3 nucleotides are TGTGCCAGCAGCTTAAGGGAATTCCAACCTAGCGGACGACTCTACGAGCAGTACTTC.

The gene calls are TRBV7-9 and TRBJ2-1, with D uncertain. Trimming stripped 0 bases from V and 4 bases from J, with 4 bases between. Germline lookup yields CDR1 SEHNR and CDR2 FQNEAQ (reference sequence). CDR3 length equals 13 residues. The CDR3 sequence: CASSLARYNEQFF. The CDR3 DNA reads TGTGCCAGCAGCTTAGCGCGGTACAATGAGCAGTTCTTC.

V is TRBV7-6 and J is TRBJ1-4; D not resolved. From germline, CDR1 is SGHVS and CDR2 FNYEAQ. This CDR3 is 15 amino acids long. V shed 1 base and J shed 5 bases, with 11 bases lying between them. CDR3 DNA: TGTGCCAGCAGCTTAGGAACAGCCGAGAATGAAAAACTGTTTTTT. Its translation is CASSLGTAENEKLFF.

The J gene is TRBJ1-5, the V gene TRBV7-2; tentative D call: TRBD1 (5 bases). V was trimmed by 2 bases and J by 2 bases, leaving 10 bases between them. Germline V gives CDR1 SGHTA, CDR2 FQGNSA. The CDR3 covers 15 residues. CDR3 bases: TGTGCCAGCAGCTTATCGGGGGTTGGCAATCAGCCCCAGCATTTT. Protein sequence: CASSLSGVGNQPQHF.

This chain uses TRBV6-6 with TRBJ2-2; D unresolved. Germline CDR1 MNHNY, CDR2 SVGAGI (reference sequence). V lost 9 bases, J lost 2 bases, and 10 bases lay in between. This CDR3 is built from 13 residues. As DNA, the CDR3 is TGTGCCAGTAGTGGCAGTAACACCGGGGAGCTGTTTTTT. It translates to CASSGSNTGELFF.

The rearrangement links TRBV27 to TRBJ2-1, with a possible D match to TRBD1 (6 bases). This CDR3 region has 15 residues. V dropped 3 bases and J dropped 8 bases, with 17 bases sitting between them. The germline V gene encodes CDR1 MNHEY and CDR2 SMNVEV (reference sequence). CDR3 sequence reads: CASSLGASWWDEQFF. In DNA form, the CDR3 reads TGTGCCAGCAGTTTGGGGGCCAGTTGGTGGGATGAGCAGTTCTTC.

A note on this clone: Compared with germline, one end of the junction differs, possibly owing to a read error. This chain uses TRBV2 with TRBJ2-1; possibly TRBD2 for D (8 bases). The CDR3 has 19 amino acids. Germline values: CDR1 SNHLY, CDR2 FYNNEI. CDR3: CAGRGEVQLAVSSYNEQFF. DNA of the CDR3: TGTGCCGGCAGGGGGGAAGTACAACTAGCGGTCAGCTCCTACAATGAGCAGTTCTTC.

The V and J genes are TRBV11-3 and TRBJ2-5; 7 bases fit TRBD1. Germline V gene sequence: CDR1 SGHNT, CDR2 YENEEA. J gave up 3 bases and V 0 bases, and 4 bases lay outside the gene matches. There are 15 residues in the CDR3. This CDR3 reads CASSLEPGTEETQYF. CDR3 in DNA: TGTGCCAGCAGCTTAGAGCCCGGGACAGAAGAGACCCAGTACTTC.

The chain links TRBV9 to TRBJ2-7; D is perhaps TRBD1 (6 bases). With 3 bases removed from V and 0 bases from J, the gap between germline ends came to 10 bases. Germline V gene data show CDR1 as SGDLS and CDR2 as YYNGEE. The CDR3 runs to 14 residues. The CDR3 here is CASSEGHPSYEQYF. The CDR3 nucleotides are TGTGCCAGCAGCGAGGGACATCCCTCCTACGAGCAGTACTTC.

This rearrangement joins TRBV19 to TRBJ1-1; possibly TRBD1 for D (5 bases). The germline V gene encodes CDR1 LNHDA and CDR2 SQIVND (reference sequence). The CDR3 spans 14 residues. Trimming left V 1 base short and J 5 bases short, with 11 bases between. For the CDR3, the DNA is TGTGCCAGTAGTATAGGGGCAGGGTGGACTGAAGCTTTCTTT. This translates into CASSIGAGWTEAFF.

The V call is TRBV5-5, the J call TRBJ1-4, with no clear D. V lost 0 bases to trimming and J lost 3 bases, with 12 bases between them. The length of the CDR3 is 16 residues. The germline V gene encodes CDR1 SGHKS and CDR2 YYEKEE (reference sequence). The CDR3, as DNA: TGTGCCAGCAGCTTGGGATGGGTGGGAGCTAATGAAAAACTGTTTTTT. It codes for CASSLGWVGANEKLFF.

V gene TRBV5-1 combines with J gene TRBJ1-1; TRBD1 is a possible D gene (6 bases). Germline values: CDR1 SGHRS, CDR2 YFSETQ. With 0 bases removed from V and 2 bases from J, the gap between germline ends came to 11 bases. This CDR3 spans 15 amino acids. For the CDR3, the DNA is TGCGCCAGCAGCTTGGGGGGGCACTCCAACACTGAAGCTTTCTTT. Its translation is CASSLGGHSNTEAFF.

This rearrangement joins TRBV10-3 to TRBJ1-3, with 9 bases that match TRBD1. Germline-derived CDR1 and CDR2 are ENHRY and SYGVKD. J gave up 4 bases and V 10 bases, and 5 bases lay outside the gene matches. This CDR3 region has 13 residues. The CDR3 DNA is TGTGCCACCGGGGACAGGGTAGGAAACACCATATATTTT. Its translation is CATGDRVGNTIYF.

The chain is built from TRBV30 and TRBJ2-2, with TRBD2 as a possible D gene (6 bases). Germline CDR1 GTSNPN, CDR2 SVGIG (reference sequence). V shed 8 bases and J shed 1 base, with 11 bases lying between them. The CDR3 length is 13 residues. The chain's CDR3 is CARAGQNTGELFF. Here the CDR3 DNA reads TGTGCCCGGGCGGGGCAGAACACCGGGGAGCTGTTTTTT.

The J gene is TRBJ2-5, the V gene TRBV19; 8 positions match TRBD1. The CDR3 is made up of 13 amino acids. Germline CDR1 and CDR2: LNHDA and SQIVND (reference sequence). Unmatched junction bases numbered 2, after V lost 3 bases and J lost 5 bases. DNA of the CDR3: TGTGCCAGTAGTATCGGGGACAGGGAGACCCAGTACTTC. It encodes CASSIGDRETQYF.